Listed below are T cell receptor beta chains from one sample, sequenced in a study of T cell changes during pregnancy in multiple sclerosis. The protocol was immunoSEQ multiplex PCR, while the TCRdb copy is restricted to in-frame clones and leaves out a portion. The profile covers about 32,000 clones, with 75% to 95% appearing a single time and 3.5% to 5% taken by the ten largest. The sequencing here drew on CD8+ T cells from peripheral blood mononuclear cells, taken in the second trimester of pregnancy. Receptor source: a female donor in good health, enrolled as a control in a pregnancy study. The CDR3 runs from the conserved cysteine through the conserved F or W. A D gene is named only where the DNA matches it firmly. Clone size is given for some rows only: seen once, a few or many times, or a class if the clone is expanded.

>NA|once|TRBV7-6|TRBJ1-1
CASSLMSGWNTEAFF
TGTGCCAGCAGCTTAATGTCGGGTTGGAACACTGAAGCTTTCTTT
>NA|NA|TRBV6-1|TRBJ2-2
CASSENSYTGELFF
TGTGCCAGCAGTGAAAACAGCTACACCGGGGAGCTGTTTTTT
>TRBD1|NA|TRBV5-6|TRBJ2-1
CASSLEGDRGRFDEQFF
TGTGCCAGCAGCTTGGAAGGGGACAGGGGGCGCTTCGATGAGCAGTTCTTC
>NA|NA|TRBV27|TRBJ2-2
CASSLWQNTGELFF
TGTGCCAGCAGTTTATGGCAGAATACCGGGGAGCTGTTTTTT
>TRBD1|NA|TRBV11-3|TRBJ1-1
CASSFYADRVEAFF
TGTGCCAGCAGCTTCTACGCCGACAGGGTTGAAGCTTTCTTT
>NA|NA|TRBV29-1|TRBJ2-1
CSVEEEYNEQFF
TGCAGCGTTGAGGAGGAGTACAATGAGCAGTTCTTC
>NA|NA|TRBV9|TRBJ2-1
CASSVEGGSDEQFF
TGTGCCAGCAGCGTAGAAGGGGGATCGGATGAGCAGTTCTTC
>NA|NA|TRBV30|TRBJ2-7
CACTNLAGSYEQYF
TGTGCCTGCACAAACCTCGCGGGGTCCTACGAGCAGTACTTC
>TRBD1|NA|TRBV4-1|TRBJ1-6
CASSIRGTDNSPLHF
TGCGCCAGCAGCATTAGAGGGACAGATAATTCACCCCTCCACTTT
>NA|NA|TRBV19|TRBJ1-1
CASSIGVTNTEAFF
TGTGCCAGTAGTATCGGGGTAACGAACACTGAAGCTTTCTTT
>TRBD1|NA|TRBV5-6|TRBJ1-1
CASTPGQGTEAFF
TGTGCCAGCACCCCTGGACAGGGCACTGAAGCTTTCTTT
>TRBD1|NA|TRBV4-1|TRBJ2-7
CASSQERTGGYEQYF
TGCGCCAGCAGCCAAGAGAGGACAGGGGGCTACGAGCAGTACTTC
>NA|NA|TRBV19|TRBJ2-1
CASLGGSEYNEQFF
TGTGCCAGCCTTGGCGGGTCCGAGTACAATGAGCAGTTCTTC
>TRBD1|NA|TRBV4-2|TRBJ2-7
CASSPRTGPDEQYF
TGTGCCAGCAGCCCCCGGACAGGGCCCGACGAGCAGTACTTC
>NA|NA|TRBV9|TRBJ1-1
CASRPQGNTEAFF
TGTGCCAGCCGTCCCCAGGGAAACACCGAAGCTTTCTTT
>NA|NA|TRBV5-6|TRBJ2-2
CASSEGLNTGELFF
TGTGCCAGCAGCGAGGGACTTAACACCGGGGAGCTGTTTTTT
>NA|NA|TRBV25-1|TRBJ1-2
CASSRTLDYGYTF
TGTGCCAGCAGTAGAACATTGGACTATGGCTACACCTTC
>NA|NA|TRBV29-1|TRBJ1-1
CSVFRDTEAFF
TGCAGCGTCTTCAGGGACACTGAAGCTTTCTTT
>TRBD2|few|TRBV5-1|TRBJ2-1
CASGGGAGGQYSHEQFF
TGCGCCAGCGGGGGGGGAGCGGGGGGCCAATACTCTCATGAGCAGTTCTTC
>NA|few|TRBV6-1|TRBJ1-1
CATQGTTEAFF
TGTGCCACACAGGGTACGACTGAAGCTTTCTTT
>TRBD1|NA|TRBV6-6|TRBJ1-1
CASSYRDRAEAFF
TGTGCCAGCAGTTACAGGGACAGGGCTGAAGCTTTCTTT
>TRBD1|NA|TRBV4-3|TRBJ1-2
CASSQGVATGGRGYTF
TGCGCCAGCAGCCAAGGGGTCGCGACAGGGGGCCGGGGCTACACCTTC
>TRBD1|NA|TRBV7-6|TRBJ1-4
CASSSTGSGIKKLFF
TGTGCCAGCAGCTCGACAGGGTCGGGAATAAAAAAACTGTTTTTT
>NA|NA|TRBV9|TRBJ2-1
CASSALGSTSSYNEQFF
TGTGCCAGCAGCGCCCTCGGGTCCACTTCCTCCTACAATGAGCAGTTCTTC
>NA|once|TRBV19|TRBJ1-2
CASSIAVGDYGYTF
TGTGCCAGTAGTATAGCGGTGGGAGACTATGGCTACACCTTC
>TRBD2|once|TRBV7-2|TRBJ2-1
CASRERGVSNNEQFF
TGTGCCAGCAGAGAGCGGGGGGTATCGAACAATGAGCAGTTCTTC
>NA|NA|TRBV4-1|TRBJ2-7
CASSQALGSAGRQYF
TGCGCCAGCAGCCAAGCCCTAGGGAGTGCGGGACGGCAGTACTTC
>NA|NA|TRBV15|TRBJ2-3
CATSRARDTQYF
TGTGCCACCAGCAGGGCCAGAGATACGCAGTATTTT
>NA|NA|TRBV27|TRBJ1-5
CASSRGWSNQPQHF
TGTGCCAGCAGCCGCGGATGGAGCAATCAGCCCCAGCATTTT
>NA|NA|TRBV9|TRBJ1-4
CASSVSGRTNEKLFF
TGTGCCAGCAGCGTCAGCGGGCGAACTAATGAAAAACTGTTTTTT
>NA|NA|TRBV29-1|TRBJ1-1
CSAAGFSDFAEAFF
TGCAGCGCCGCGGGCTTTTCTGATTTCGCTGAAGCTTTCTTT
>NA|NA|TRBV7-9|TRBJ1-1
CASSLARGSTEAFF
TGTGCCAGCAGCTTAGCTCGGGGTTCCACTGAAGCTTTCTTT
>NA|once|TRBV30|TRBJ2-2
CAWSLGVGELFF
TGTGCCTGGAGTCTAGGGGTCGGGGAGCTGTTTTTT
>NA|NA|TRBV7-3|TRBJ2-2
CASSLTAGELFF
TGTGCCAGCAGCTTAACCGCCGGGGAGCTGTTTTTT
>NA|NA|TRBV27|TRBJ1-2
CASKGGGINYGYTF
TGTGCCAGCAAGGGGGGGGGCATAAACTATGGCTACACCTTC
>NA|NA|TRBV7-9|TRBJ2-7
CASSHAGTFEQYF
TGTGCCAGCAGCCACGCCGGGACATTCGAGCAGTACTTC
>TRBD1|once|TRBV19|TRBJ1-1
CASSIGYIWDRTETEAFF
TGTGCCAGTAGTATAGGGTATATTTGGGACAGAACGGAGACTGAAGCTTTCTTT
>NA|NA|TRBV19|TRBJ2-7
CASSPSLLGPTYEQYF
TGTGCCAGTAGCCCATCTTTGCTAGGTCCCACCTACGAGCAGTACTTC
>TRBD1|NA|TRBV9|TRBJ1-4
CASSPWTGPNEKLFF
TGTGCCAGCAGCCCTTGGACAGGGCCCAATGAAAAACTGTTTTTT
>NA|NA|TRBV4-1|TRBJ1-1
CASSQGRQYEAFF
TGCGCCAGCAGCCAAGGTAGACAGTATGAAGCTTTCTTT
>TRBD1|NA|TRBV6-1|TRBJ1-3
CASSGDRGLGNTIYF
TGTGCCAGCAGTGGGGACAGGGGGCTTGGAAACACCATATATTTT
>TRBD1|once|TRBV19|TRBJ1-5
CASSTGGAPVGYQPQHF
TGTGCCAGTAGTACAGGGGGCGCACCTGTAGGTTACCAGCCCCAGCATTTT
>NA|NA|TRBV19|TRBJ2-7
CASSPDTYEQYF
TGTGCCAGTAGTCCAGACACGTACGAGCAGTACTTC
>NA|NA|TRBV19|TRBJ1-2
CASSIFSQGYNGYTF
TGTGCCAGTAGTATTTTTTCACAGGGATATAATGGCTACACCTTC
>TRBD2|NA|TRBV19|TRBJ2-3
CASSIADERGGDTDTQYF
TGTGCCAGTAGTATAGCGGACGAGCGGGGGGGCGACACAGATACGCAGTATTTT
>TRBD1|NA|TRBV5-3|TRBJ1-5
CARSPKGQGAFIGDQPQHF
TGTGCCAGAAGCCCCAAGGGACAGGGGGCTTTTATCGGCGATCAGCCCCAGCATTTT
>TRBD2|NA|TRBV5-8|TRBJ2-7
CASSWKRGDSYEQYF
TGTGCCAGCAGCTGGAAGCGGGGGGACTCCTACGAGCAGTACTTC
>NA|few|TRBV9|TRBJ2-1
CASSVTDNEQFF
TGTGCCAGCAGCGTGACAGACAATGAGCAGTTCTTC
>NA|NA|TRBV7-3|TRBJ1-1
CASSLLGSGSSNTEAFF
TGTGCCAGCAGCTTGTTGGGGAGCGGGTCCTCGAACACTGAAGCTTTCTTT
>TRBD1|NA|TRBV7-8|TRBJ2-6
CASSLEQGASGANVLTF
TGTGCCAGCAGCTTAGAACAGGGGGCCTCTGGGGCCAACGTCCTGACTTTC